This TCR beta chain came from a study of blood T cell repertoires in COVID-19. The CDR3 is made up of 15 amino acids. The method was immunoSEQ multiplex PCR; TCRdb's version includes in-frame clones alone and lacks a portion of them. The data contain 150,000 to 200,000 clones, about 88% of them seen just once; the ten biggest clones take up 0.99%. The clonotype was recovered from a man between 18 and 29 years old with acute or convalescent COVID-19. Sequenced input: peripheral blood. This sequence joins TRBV21-1 and TRBJ1-2; TRBD1 is the table's D call, not checked against the DNA. TRBV21-1 is labeled a pseudogene. The CDR3 DNA reads as TGTGCCAGCAGCAAAGGAATGAACAGGGACTATGGCTACACCTTC. This codes for CASSKGMNRDYGYTF.